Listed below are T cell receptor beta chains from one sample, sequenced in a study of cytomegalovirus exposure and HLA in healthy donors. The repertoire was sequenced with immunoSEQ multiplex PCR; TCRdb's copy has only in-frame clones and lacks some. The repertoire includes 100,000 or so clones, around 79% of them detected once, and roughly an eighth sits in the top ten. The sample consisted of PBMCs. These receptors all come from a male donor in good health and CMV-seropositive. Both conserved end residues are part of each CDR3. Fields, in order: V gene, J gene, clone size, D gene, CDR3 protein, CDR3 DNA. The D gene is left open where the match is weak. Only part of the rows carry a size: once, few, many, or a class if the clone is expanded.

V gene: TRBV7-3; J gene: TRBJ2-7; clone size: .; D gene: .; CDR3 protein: CASSASGGSSYEQYF; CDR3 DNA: TGTGCCAGCAGCGCGTCAGGGGGGAGCTCCTACGAGCAGTACTTC
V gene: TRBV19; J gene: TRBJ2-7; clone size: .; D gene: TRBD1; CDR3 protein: CASSLGTDISYEQYF; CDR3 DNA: TGTGCCAGTAGTCTGGGGACAGACATATCCTACGAGCAGTACTTC
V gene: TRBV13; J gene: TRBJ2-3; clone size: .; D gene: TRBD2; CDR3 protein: CASSPEAGRAQYF; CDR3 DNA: TGTGCCAGCAGCCCGGAGGCGGGGAGGGCGCAGTATTTT
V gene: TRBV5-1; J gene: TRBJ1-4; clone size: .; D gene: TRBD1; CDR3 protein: CASSPGQGGEKLFF; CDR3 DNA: TGCGCCAGCAGCCCCGGTCAGGGGGGTGAAAAACTGTTTTTT
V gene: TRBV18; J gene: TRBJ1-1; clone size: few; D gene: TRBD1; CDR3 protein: CASSSGQGTEAFF; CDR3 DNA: TGTGCCAGCTCAAGCGGACAGGGCACTGAAGCTTTCTTT
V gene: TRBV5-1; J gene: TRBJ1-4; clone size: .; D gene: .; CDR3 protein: CASSSTAATNEKLFF; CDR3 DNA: TGCGCCAGCAGCTCTACAGCCGCAACTAATGAAAAACTGTTTTTT
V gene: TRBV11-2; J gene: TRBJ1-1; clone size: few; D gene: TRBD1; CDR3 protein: CASSPGRDRVGTEAFF; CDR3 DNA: TGTGCCAGCAGCCCCGGCAGGGACAGGGTAGGAACTGAAGCTTTCTTT
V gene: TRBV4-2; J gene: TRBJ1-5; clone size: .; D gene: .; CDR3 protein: CASSSGGGGQPQHF; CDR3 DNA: TGTGCCAGCAGCTCCGGGGGGGGCGGACAGCCCCAGCATTTT
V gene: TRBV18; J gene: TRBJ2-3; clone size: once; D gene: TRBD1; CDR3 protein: CASSPEQTGATDTQYF; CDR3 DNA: TGTGCCAGCTCACCGGAACAGACAGGGGCGACGGATACGCAGTATTTT
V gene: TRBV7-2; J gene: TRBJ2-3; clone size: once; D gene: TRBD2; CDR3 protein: CASSTRDYATDTQYF; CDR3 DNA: TGTGCCAGCAGCACCCGGGACTATGCCACAGATACGCAGTATTTT
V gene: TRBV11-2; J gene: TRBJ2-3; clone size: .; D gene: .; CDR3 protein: CASSLGDKHTDTQYF; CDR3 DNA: TGTGCCAGCAGCTTAGGGGACAAACACACAGATACGCAGTATTTT
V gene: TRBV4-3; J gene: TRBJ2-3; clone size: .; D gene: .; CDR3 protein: CASSPGITDTQYF; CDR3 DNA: TGCGCCAGCAGCCCCGGTATCACAGATACGCAGTATTTT
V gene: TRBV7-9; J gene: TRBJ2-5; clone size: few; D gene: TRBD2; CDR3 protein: CASSPGLAWETQYF; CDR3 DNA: TGTGCCAGCAGCCCCGGACTAGCCTGGGAGACCCAGTACTTC
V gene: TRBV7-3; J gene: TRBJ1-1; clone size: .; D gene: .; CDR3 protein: CASSPQGGTEAFF; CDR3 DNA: TGTGCCAGCAGCCCTCAGGGAGGAACTGAAGCTTTCTTT
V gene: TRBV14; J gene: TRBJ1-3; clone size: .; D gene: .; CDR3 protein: CASSQDLVRGNTIYF; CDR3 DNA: TGTGCCAGCAGCCAAGACCTAGTGAGGGGAAACACCATATATTTT
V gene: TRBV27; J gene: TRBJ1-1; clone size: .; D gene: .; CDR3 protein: CASSLVTGGNTEAFF; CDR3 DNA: TGTGCCAGCAGTTTGGTGACAGGTGGGAACACTGAAGCTTTCTTT
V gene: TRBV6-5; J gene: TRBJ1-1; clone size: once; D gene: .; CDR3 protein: CASGRNTEAFF; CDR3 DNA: TGTGCCAGCGGCCGGAACACTGAAGCTTTCTTT
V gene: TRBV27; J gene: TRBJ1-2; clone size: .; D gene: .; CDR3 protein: CASSLLGAGENRYGYTF; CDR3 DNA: TGTGCCAGCAGTTTATTGGGAGCGGGGGAGAACCGCTATGGCTACACCTTC
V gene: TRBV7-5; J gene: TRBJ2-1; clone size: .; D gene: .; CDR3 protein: CARSLGTSGVYNEQFF; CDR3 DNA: TGTGCCAGAAGCTTGGGGACTAGCGGGGTCTACAATGAGCAGTTCTTC
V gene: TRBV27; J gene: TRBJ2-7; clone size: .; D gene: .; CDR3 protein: CASSLSSPSYEQYF; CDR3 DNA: TGTGCCAGCAGTTTATCCTCTCCCTCCTACGAGCAGTACTTC
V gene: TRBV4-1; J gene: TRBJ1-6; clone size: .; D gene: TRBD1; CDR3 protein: CASSQMDRVRSPLHF; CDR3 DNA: TGCGCCAGCAGCCAAATGGACAGGGTCCGGTCACCCCTCCACTTT
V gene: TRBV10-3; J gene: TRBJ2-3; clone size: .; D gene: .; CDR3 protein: CAGGGPSTDTQYF; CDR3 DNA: TGTGCCGGCGGGGGCCCTAGCACAGATACGCAGTATTTT
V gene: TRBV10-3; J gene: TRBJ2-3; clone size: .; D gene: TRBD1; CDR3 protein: CAIKGQVITDTQYF; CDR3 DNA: TGTGCCATCAAAGGACAGGTGATCACAGATACGCAGTATTTT
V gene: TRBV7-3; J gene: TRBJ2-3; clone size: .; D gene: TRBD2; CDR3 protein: CASTPSGGASDTQYF; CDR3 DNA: TGTGCCAGCACCCCTAGCGGGGGGGCATCAGATACGCAGTATTTT
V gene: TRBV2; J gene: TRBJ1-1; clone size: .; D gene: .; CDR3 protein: CASSGELNTEAFF; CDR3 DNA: TGTGCCAGCAGTGGGGAGCTGAACACTGAAGCTTTCTTT
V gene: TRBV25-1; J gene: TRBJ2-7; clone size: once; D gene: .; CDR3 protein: CASSAPYRVYEQYF; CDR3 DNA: TGTGCCAGCAGTGCGCCCTACAGGGTCTACGAGCAGTACTTC
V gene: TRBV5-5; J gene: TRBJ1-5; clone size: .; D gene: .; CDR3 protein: CASSSPGGSNQPQHF; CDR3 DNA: TGTGCCAGCAGCTCCCCCGGCGGTAGCAATCAGCCCCAGCATTTT
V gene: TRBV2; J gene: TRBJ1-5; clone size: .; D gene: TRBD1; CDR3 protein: CASSFRDRDILRDSNQPQHF; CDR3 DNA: TGTGCCAGCAGTTTCCGGGACAGGGATATACTCCGCGATAGCAATCAGCCCCAGCATTTT
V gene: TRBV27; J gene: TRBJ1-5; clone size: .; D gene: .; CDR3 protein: CATTDSPYSNQPQHF; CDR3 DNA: TGTGCCACCACCGACAGCCCGTATAGCAATCAGCCCCAGCATTTT
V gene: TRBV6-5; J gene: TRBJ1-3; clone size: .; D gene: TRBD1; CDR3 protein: CASSRQGAGNTIYF; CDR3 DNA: TGTGCCAGCAGTCGACAGGGGGCTGGAAACACCATATATTTT
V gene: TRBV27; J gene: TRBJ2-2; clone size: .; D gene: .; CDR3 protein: CASSLWSTGELFF; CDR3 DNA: TGTGCCAGCAGTTTATGGAGCACCGGGGAGCTGTTTTTT
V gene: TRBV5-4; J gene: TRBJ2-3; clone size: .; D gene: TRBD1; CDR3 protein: CASSARQGADTQYF; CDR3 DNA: TGTGCCAGCAGCGCTAGACAGGGCGCAGATACGCAGTATTTT
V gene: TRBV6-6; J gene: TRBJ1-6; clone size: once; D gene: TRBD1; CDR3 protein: CASSFRTGERSPLHF; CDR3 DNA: TGTGCCAGCAGCTTCCGGACAGGGGAAAGGTCACCCCTCCACTTT
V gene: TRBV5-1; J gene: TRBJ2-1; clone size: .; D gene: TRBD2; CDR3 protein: CASSPGTSVGEQFF; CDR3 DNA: TGCGCCAGCAGCCCCGGCACTAGCGTTGGTGAGCAGTTCTTC
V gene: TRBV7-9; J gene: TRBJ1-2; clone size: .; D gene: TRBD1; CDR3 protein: CASSLVQQGFDYGYTF; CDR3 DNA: TGTGCCAGCAGCTTAGTCCAACAGGGGTTCGACTATGGCTACACCTTC
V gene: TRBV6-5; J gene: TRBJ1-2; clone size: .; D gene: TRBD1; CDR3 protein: CASSPPDRSYGYTF; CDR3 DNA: TGTGCCAGCAGTCCCCCGGACAGGTCCTATGGCTACACCTTC